This TCR beta chain was captured in a study of CD8 T cells in ankylosing spondylitis. Making use of molecular barcodes, quantitative 5'-RACE generated TCR beta libraries. Via MiXCR, TCRdb re-called the 5' RACE reads, giving one row per CDR3 protein. The table records about 160,000 distinct CDR3 sequences, about 16% of them present only once. This clonotype was seen a few times. Germline CDR1 is MNHEY and CDR2 is SVGAGI. The CDR3 extends over 14 amino acids. V gave up 3 bases and J gave up 3 bases, with 12 bases separating them. J is TRBJ2-7 and V is TRBV6-5; no clear D gene. The receptor was derived from a male donor with ankylosing spondylitis or in good health (not recorded which). Sequenced sample: blood, either unsorted or a sorted T cell fraction (not recorded which). The CDR3 DNA sequence: TGTGCCAGCAGTTATTCCGGGTCCTACTACGAGCAGTACTTC. Encoded protein: CASSYSGSYYEQYF.